A selection of T cell receptor beta chains follows, all from one sample in a study of blood T cell repertoires in COVID-19. TCRdb's table, derived via immunoSEQ multiplex PCR, lists solely in-frame clones and lacks some. This sample yields some 80,000 clones, of which approximately 90% are seen a single time; 2% to 3% belongs to the top ten. Sequences were obtained from peripheral blood. The receptors were gathered from a man aged 45-65 years with COVID-19, enrolled during active disease. The CDR3 runs from the conserved cysteine through the conserved F or W. Fields, in order: CDR3 DNA, CDR3 protein, V gene, D gene, clone size, J gene. The D gene is left open where the match is weak. Clone size is not always given. Where it is, it says once, few, many or a class for expanded clones.

cdr3_nt: TGTGCCAGCAGCGCAGGGGAACTAGCGGGAGTCAATGAGCAGTTCTTC
cdr3_aa: CASSAGELAGVNEQFF
v_call: TRBV9
d_call: TRBD2
clone_size: .
j_call: TRBJ2-1

cdr3_nt: TGTGCCAGTAGTTTCGACAGGGAAGGTTCACCCCTCCACTTT
cdr3_aa: CASSFDREGSPLHF
v_call: TRBV19
d_call: TRBD1
clone_size: .
j_call: TRBJ1-6

cdr3_nt: TGTGCCAGTAGTAGACAGACCTCGAACACTGAAGCTTTCTTT
cdr3_aa: CASSRQTSNTEAFF
v_call: TRBV19
d_call: .
clone_size: .
j_call: TRBJ1-1

cdr3_nt: TGTGCCAGCAGCCGCGCAGGGTTCTCTGGGGCCAACGTCCTGACTTTC
cdr3_aa: CASSRAGFSGANVLTF
v_call: TRBV14
d_call: .
clone_size: .
j_call: TRBJ2-6

cdr3_nt: TGTGCCAGCTCACCCAATAGCGGGAGTGCTTCCTACAATGAGCAGTTCTTC
cdr3_aa: CASSPNSGSASYNEQFF
v_call: TRBV18
d_call: TRBD2
clone_size: .
j_call: TRBJ2-1

cdr3_nt: TGTGCCAGCAGCGTAGAACGGACAGGTGACACTGAAGCTTTCTTT
cdr3_aa: CASSVERTGDTEAFF
v_call: TRBV9
d_call: TRBD1
clone_size: .
j_call: TRBJ1-1

cdr3_nt: TGTGCCAGTAGTCTGTCTGGAAACACCATATATTTT
cdr3_aa: CASSLSGNTIYF
v_call: TRBV19
d_call: .
clone_size: .
j_call: TRBJ1-3

cdr3_nt: TGTGCCAGTAGCTTCGCGGGGGTAAATCAGCCCCAGCATTTT
cdr3_aa: CASSFAGVNQPQHF
v_call: TRBV19
d_call: .
clone_size: .
j_call: TRBJ1-5

cdr3_nt: TGTGCCACCCTGGACAGTAGGTCGTCCGGAGAGACCCAGTACTTC
cdr3_aa: CATLDSRSSGETQYF
v_call: TRBV28
d_call: .
clone_size: .
j_call: TRBJ2-5

cdr3_nt: TGCGCCAGCACAATGACCAGCGGGGGCCCCAACACCGGGGAGCTGTTTTTT
cdr3_aa: CASTMTSGGPNTGELFF
v_call: TRBV5-1
d_call: TRBD2
clone_size: once
j_call: TRBJ2-2

cdr3_nt: TGTGCCAGCAGTCCGCAGGGGAATGTGGGTGGGGCCAACGTCCTGACTTTC
cdr3_aa: CASSPQGNVGGANVLTF
v_call: TRBV6-6
d_call: .
clone_size: .
j_call: TRBJ2-6

cdr3_nt: TGTGCCAGCTCCCTTCTCGGGGAGAATTCACCCCTCCACTTT
cdr3_aa: CASSLLGENSPLHF
v_call: TRBV18
d_call: .
clone_size: .
j_call: TRBJ1-6

cdr3_nt: TGTGCCAGCAGCACCCGGGACAGGGTCTACGAGCAGTACTTC
cdr3_aa: CASSTRDRVYEQYF
v_call: TRBV9
d_call: TRBD1
clone_size: .
j_call: TRBJ2-7

cdr3_nt: TGTGCCAGCAGTTCCCTGAGGAGGGTGCTGGGGGAAGCTTTCTTT
cdr3_aa: CASSSLRRVLGEAFF
v_call: TRBV27
d_call: .
clone_size: .
j_call: TRBJ1-1

cdr3_nt: TGTGCCAGCAGCCGAGGACTAGCGGGAGGTGGGGCCAACGTCCTGACTTTC
cdr3_aa: CASSRGLAGGGANVLTF
v_call: TRBV9
d_call: TRBD2
clone_size: once
j_call: TRBJ2-6

cdr3_nt: TGTGCCAGCAGCCCAGGACTAGCATGGGAGACCCAGTACTTC
cdr3_aa: CASSPGLAWETQYF
v_call: TRBV5-6
d_call: TRBD2
clone_size: .
j_call: TRBJ2-5

cdr3_nt: TGCGCCAGCAGCTCCCGGGACTCAACCTACAATGAGCAGTTCTTC
cdr3_aa: CASSSRDSTYNEQFF
v_call: TRBV5-1
d_call: .
clone_size: .
j_call: TRBJ2-1

cdr3_nt: TGTGCCAGCAACCGACTCGGGAGGGCGGGAGAGACCCAGTACTTC
cdr3_aa: CASNRLGRAGETQYF
v_call: TRBV13
d_call: TRBD2
clone_size: .
j_call: TRBJ2-5

cdr3_nt: TGTGCCAGCAGCTTGGCTCCTAGCGACCAAGAGACCCAGTACTTC
cdr3_aa: CASSLAPSDQETQYF
v_call: TRBV5-4
d_call: .
clone_size: .
j_call: TRBJ2-5

cdr3_nt: TGTGCCAGCAGCTTAGCTGTCGGAGTGTCGGCTGAAGCTTTCTTT
cdr3_aa: CASSLAVGVSAEAFF
v_call: TRBV7-6
d_call: .
clone_size: .
j_call: TRBJ1-1

cdr3_nt: TGTGCCAGCAGCTATGGACAGAGGGAAAAACTGTTTTTT
cdr3_aa: CASSYGQREKLFF
v_call: TRBV7-9
d_call: .
clone_size: .
j_call: TRBJ1-4

cdr3_nt: TGTGCCAGCAGCCAAAGGACTAGCGCAACCTACGAGCAGTACTTC
cdr3_aa: CASSQRTSATYEQYF
v_call: TRBV4-2
d_call: TRBD2
clone_size: .
j_call: TRBJ2-7